These 24 T cell receptor beta chains were all obtained from the same sample, sequenced in a study of beta chain features in type 1 diabetes. The study reverse transcribed the entire isolated RNA, so it sequenced expressed TCRB transcripts. Sequencing used immunoSEQ multiplex PCR; TCRdb keeps in-frame clones, though not all of them. Here the sample spans hundreds of thousands of clones, 9.5% to 12% being singletons. Sample: naive CD4+ T cells from blood. The receptors stem from a woman aged 25 to 39 in good health.

This chain uses TRBV29-1 with TRBJ2-1; D uncertain. CDR3 size: 13 residues. The germline V and J ends were trimmed by 4 bases and 10 bases, with 17 bases remaining between them. The V gene's germline CDR1 is SQVTM and CDR2 ANQGSEA. CDR3 coding DNA: TGCAGCGTTGTAGCCACTCCTCAGAGGGAGCAGTTCTTC. Translated: CSVVATPQREQFF.

The chain has TRBV18 and TRBJ2-5; possible D gene TRBD1, 5 bases. The CDR3 loop spans 14 amino acids. The V end was cut by 1 base, the J end by 0 bases, with 6 bases between. Germline V CDR1 and CDR2: KGHSH, LQKENI. CDR3: CASSPQDNQETQYF. The CDR3 DNA sequence: TGTGCCAGCTCACCACAGGACAACCAAGAGACCCAGTACTTC. Together with reference TRBV18 and TRBJ2-5, the CDR3 gives the full variable domain: NAGVMQNPRHLVRRRGQEARLRCSPMKGHSHVYWYRQLPEEGLKFMVYLQKENIIDESGMPKERFSAEFPKEGPSILRIQQVVRGDSAAYFCASSPQDNQETQYFGPGTRLLVL.

V gene TRBV6-5 combines with J gene TRBJ2-7; weak D call: TRBD1 (5 bases). Germline CDR1 is MNHEY and CDR2 is SVGAGI. This CDR3 spans 14 amino acids. V shed 6 bases and J shed 2 bases, with 14 bases lying between them. The CDR3, as DNA: TGTGCCAGCAGGCAGGGTGGCCCCACCTACGAGCAGTACTTC. This encodes CASRQGGPTYEQYF.

In this sample, this clone turned up a few times. For the CDR3, the DNA is TGTGCCAGCAGTTACCCAGGGGGCAATGGCTACACCTTC. Translated: CASSYPGGNGYTF. The chain uses TRBV6-5 and TRBJ1-2; 8 bases are shared with TRBD1. Trimming at V came to 2 bases and at J to 6 bases, leaving 2 bases not matched to a gene. Germline CDR1 reads MNHEY; CDR2 reads SVGAGI. CDR3 size: 13 residues.

This clone occurred a few times. The chain couples TRBV5-1 to TRBJ2-2; 7 bases match TRBD2. Germline V gene lookup returns CDR1 SGHRS and CDR2 YFSETQ. The CDR3 is 15 residues long. Germline trimming cut 3 bases from V and 2 bases from J; bases unmatched to any gene: 4. The CDR3 spells CASSWLAVNTGELFF. CDR3 in DNA: TGCGCCAGCAGCTGGCTAGCGGTCAACACCGGGGAGCTGTTTTTT.

The table lists this clone with a few counts. The chain combines TRBV29-1 with TRBJ2-7; possible D gene TRBD1, 6 bases. The V gene lost 7 bases and the J gene lost 3 bases, with 13 bases spanning the gap. Germline V gene data show CDR1 as SQVTM and CDR2 as ANQGSEA. The CDR3 loop spans 12 amino acids. The CDR3 region is CSATGHLYEQYF. The CDR3 coding sequence is TGCAGCGCTACGGGACATCTCTACGAGCAGTACTTC.

This clone occurred a few times. This chain connects TRBV7-9 to TRBJ2-2; D remains unclear. Germline CDR1 and CDR2: SEHNR and FQNEAQ (reference sequence). The CDR3 totals 14 residues. Trimming took off 3 bases at V and 3 bases at J, with 8 bases between the two ends. For the CDR3, the DNA is TGTGCCAGCAGCTTCGAACTTGACACCGGGGAGCTGTTTTTT. It is translated as CASSFELDTGELFF.

CDR3 sequence: CATSRGTTSGNPEETQYF. The CDR3 DNA reads TGTGCCACCAGCAGAGGCACGACTAGCGGGAACCCAGAAGAGACCCAGTACTTC. This chain joins TRBV15 and TRBJ2-5; 11 positions agree with TRBD2. Germline values: CDR1 LNHNV, CDR2 YYDKDF (reference sequence). J was trimmed by 3 bases and V by 1 base; bases with no gene match: 10. This CDR3 spans 18 amino acids.

The chain recombines TRBV29-1 with TRBJ1-1; D gene unclear. Germline V gene lookup returns CDR1 SQVTM and CDR2 ANQGSEA. The CDR3 length is 11 residues. Between the trimmed V and J ends, which lost 3 bases and 7 bases, there was a span of 9 bases. The CDR3 spells CSVEWENEAFF. The CDR3 coding sequence is TGCAGCGTTGAGTGGGAGAATGAAGCTTTCTTT. The variable domain in full, with the rest retrieved from reference TRBV29-1 and TRBJ1-1, is SAVISQKPSRDICQRGTSLTIQCQVDSQVTMMFWYRQQPGQSLTLIATANQGSEATYESGFVIDKFPISRPNLTFSTLTVSNMSPEDSSIYLCSVEWENEAFFGQGTRLTVV.

This clone appeared a few times. Other DNA variants within this sample encode the same CDR3. The chain uses TRBV2 and TRBJ2-2; D perhaps matches TRBD2 (5 bases). This CDR3 contains 14 residues. The V gene's germline CDR1 is SNHLY and CDR2 FYNNEI. Trimming pared 3 bases from V and 5 bases from J, leaving 10 bases between. CDR3 sequence reads: CASSETGFTGELFF. The CDR3, as DNA: TGTGCCAGCAGTGAGACGGGGTTTACCGGGGAGCTGTTTTTT.

There are a few counts of this clone. The V call is TRBV27, the J call TRBJ2-2, with a weak D call TRBD1 (5 bases). The CDR3 runs to 15 residues. CDR1 and CDR2 (germline): MNHEY, SMNVEV (reference sequence). V lost 2 bases, J lost 2 bases, and 9 bases lay in between. CDR3 region: CASSLRTPNTGELFF. CDR3 in DNA: TGTGCCAGCAGTTTAAGGACACCTAACACCGGGGAGCTGTTTTTT.

The chain recombines TRBV28 with TRBJ2-1; TRBD2 agrees at 7 bases. J lost 12 bases, V lost 3 bases, and 17 bases had no gene match. Germline V gene sequence: CDR1 MDHEN, CDR2 SYDVKM. The CDR3 sequence is 16 residues long. Here the CDR3 reads CASSFWASGDYQVQFF. The CDR3 nucleotides read TGTGCCAGCAGTTTCTGGGCTAGCGGTGACTACCAAGTGCAGTTCTTC.

In its sample, this clone was seen a few times. The chain is built from TRBV5-1 and TRBJ2-1; a weak D match, TRBD2 (6 bases). CDR3 length: 14 residues. Germline V gene lookup returns CDR1 SGHRS and CDR2 YFSETQ. Trimming shortened V by 4 bases and J by 0 bases, and 8 bases separated the two germline ends. The CDR3: CASSGGSSYNEQFF. The DNA for the CDR3 is TGCGCCAGCAGCGGGGGGAGCTCCTACAATGAGCAGTTCTTC.

This clone was seen a few times. This rearrangement joins TRBV7-2 to TRBJ1-1, with a weak D call TRBD1 (6 bases). Trimming shortened V by 8 bases and J by 3 bases, and 16 bases separated the two germline ends. Looked up from germline, CDR1 is SGHTA and CDR2 is FQGNSA. The CDR3 is 14 amino acids. The CDR3 loop reads CASGMGTPDTEAFF. Written as DNA, the CDR3 is TGTGCCAGCGGAATGGGGACACCAGACACTGAAGCTTTCTTT.

This clone appeared a few times. The chain links TRBV18 to TRBJ2-1; D possibly corresponds to TRBD2 (5 bases). This CDR3 has 15 residues. V lost 3 bases and J 0 bases, leaving 9 bases between the germline ends. CDR1 is KGHSH, CDR2 LQKENI, per germline. The CDR3 DNA is TGTGCCAGCTCACCGGGAGTAAACTCCTACAATGAGCAGTTCTTC. Protein product: CASSPGVNSYNEQFF.

This chain joins TRBV5-1 and TRBJ2-3, with 10 bases that match TRBD2. J was trimmed by 3 bases and V by 0 bases; bases with no gene match: 7. Looked up from germline, CDR1 is SGHRS and CDR2 is YFSETQ. The CDR3 is made up of 17 amino acids. The DNA of the CDR3 is TGCGCCAGCAGCTTGGGGGTAACTAGCGGGGTAACAGATACGCAGTATTTT. It encodes CASSLGVTSGVTDTQYF.

There are a few counts of this clone. The chain joins TRBV11-3 to TRBJ2-3; 8 bases agree with TRBD2. This CDR3 contains 13 residues. V trimming: 3 bases; J trimming: 5 bases; junction bases outside the gene matches: 1. The germline CDR1 and CDR2 sequences are SGHNT and YENEEA. The CDR3 region is CASSLSGRDTQYF. The DNA for the CDR3 is TGTGCCAGCAGCTTGAGCGGGAGAGATACGCAGTATTTT. Combining the CDR3 with reference TRBV11-3 and TRBJ2-3 gives the whole variable domain EAGVVQSPRYKIIEKKQPVAFWCNPISGHNTLYWYLQNLGQGPELLIRYENEEAVDDSQLPKDRFSAERLKGVDSTLKIQPAELGDSAVYLCASSLSGRDTQYFGPGTRLTVL.

A few counts support this clone. This chain joins TRBV4-3 and TRBJ1-5; a possible D gene is TRBD1 (6 bases). V shed 0 bases and J shed 3 bases, with 12 bases lying between them. Germline loops: CDR1 LGHNA, CDR2 YSLEER. The CDR3 sequence is 16 residues long. The CDR3 DNA reads as TGCGCCAGCAGCCAAGAGTGGGGGCCCAACAATCAGCCCCAGCATTTT. Protein sequence: CASSQEWGPNNQPQHF.

The chain uses TRBV28 and TRBJ2-7, with D tentatively TRBD1 (6 bases). Germline V gives CDR1 MDHEN, CDR2 SYDVKM. The ends were cut back, 2 bases at V and 1 base at J, with 12 bases in the middle. The CDR3 spans 15 residues. The CDR3, as DNA: TGTGCCAGCAGTTTAGGGGACATGTTTTCCTACGAGCAGTACTTC. Translation: CASSLGDMFSYEQYF.

The chain has TRBV9 and TRBJ2-7; possibly TRBD1 for D (6 bases). The germline CDR1 and CDR2 sequences are SGDLS and YYNGEE. V was cut by 4 bases and J by 3 bases, with 17 bases left in between. CDR3 length: 15 residues. The CDR3 here is CASSPNSGHLYEQYF. CDR3 in DNA: TGTGCCAGCAGCCCGAACTCGGGACACCTCTACGAGCAGTACTTC.

The chain links TRBV7-2 to TRBJ2-7; 12 nucleotides align to TRBD2. The V segment lost 0 bases and the J segment 1 base; nucleotides outside the gene matches: 10. The CDR3 has 19 amino acids. Germline V gene data show CDR1 as SGHTA and CDR2 as FQGNSA. As DNA, the CDR3 is TGTGCCAGCAGCTTAGCACTCACTAGCGGGAGGAGGGCATCCTACGAGCAGTACTTC. The encoded protein is CASSLALTSGRRASYEQYF.

This clone has just a few counts. V gene TRBV7-9 combines with J gene TRBJ2-1; TRBD2 agrees at 9 bases. The CDR3 extends over 16 amino acids. V lost 4 bases and J lost 3; bases outside the gene matches: 7. Germline-derived CDR1 and CDR2 are SEHNR and FQNEAQ (reference sequence). The CDR3 loop is CASSSKLAGNYNEQFF. The CDR3, as DNA: TGTGCCAGCAGCTCAAAGCTAGCGGGGAACTACAATGAGCAGTTCTTC.

The V call is TRBV6-6, the J call TRBJ2-1, with D tentatively TRBD1 (6 bases). Trimming shortened V by 0 bases and J by 2 bases, and 8 bases separated the two germline ends. The CDR3 sequence is 15 residues long. Germline CDR1 and CDR2: MNHNY and SVGAGI (reference sequence). The CDR3 region is CASSYSTGAYNEQFF. As DNA, the CDR3 is TGTGCCAGCAGTTACTCGACAGGAGCCTACAATGAGCAGTTCTTC.

This clone was seen a handful of times. The rearrangement joins TRBV5-4 to TRBJ2-2; 7 positions agree with TRBD2. The CDR3 covers 16 residues. CDR1 is SGHNT, CDR2 YYREEE, per germline (reference sequence). V shed 3 bases, J shed 1 base, and the junction held 6 bases outside the gene matches. The CDR3 spells CASSSAGGRNTGELFF. The DNA for the CDR3 is TGTGCCAGCAGCTCGGCGGGCGGGAGGAACACCGGGGAGCTGTTTTTT.